These 30 T cell receptor beta chains were sequenced from one sample in a study of T-cell reconstitution after alpha-beta-depleted transplantation in children. Preparing the TCRbeta library involved the use of unique molecular identifiers. TCRdb called the PCR reads again in MiXCR, with one record for every CDR3 protein. This sample has 500,000 to 650,000 distinct CDR3 sequences, with roughly 11% found just once. The sample consisted of PBMCs, mostly from graft donor cells, taken 180 days after TCRalphabeta/CD19-depleted stem cell transplant. These receptor sequences come from a female patient aged 2 to 10 who had a stem cell transplant for aplastic anemia, so the T cells may come from the graft donor.

This clonotype has just a few counts. This sequence joins TRBV6-1 and TRBJ2-3, with 9 bases aligning to TRBD2. The CDR3 runs to 17 residues. The germline gives CDR1 MNHNS, CDR2 SASEGT. Losses at the gene ends were 6 bases for V and 4 bases for J; bases not matched to a gene: 14. Here the CDR3 DNA reads TGTGCCAGCAGCCGCCGTGTAGCGGGAGAATTCGCAGATACGCAGTATTTT. Amino acid sequence: CASSRRVAGEFADTQYF.

For the CDR3, the DNA is TGTGCCAGCAGCGTAGCCTGGACTCCCGGCTACGAGCAGTACTTC. It specifies CASSVAWTPGYEQYF. The rearrangement uses TRBV9 and TRBJ2-7, with D perhaps matching TRBD2 (5 bases). From germline, CDR1 is SGDLS and CDR2 YYNGEE. The CDR3 is 15 amino acids. Trimming removed 0 bases at V and 3 bases at J, with 13 bases between.

There are a few counts of this clonotype. This chain uses TRBV7-9 with TRBJ2-7, with a weak D call TRBD1 (6 bases). The CDR3 is 14 amino acids. The germline gives CDR1 SEHNR, CDR2 FQNEAQ (reference sequence). The germline V and J ends were trimmed by 6 bases and 4 bases, with 16 bases remaining between them. DNA for the CDR3: TGTGCCAGCAGTGCTACAGGGAATTATTACGAGCAGTACTTC. Encoded protein: CASSATGNYYEQYF.

The rearrangement links TRBV20-1 to TRBJ1-6, with D maybe TRBD1 (6 bases). The CDR3 runs to 14 residues. Germline V gene data show CDR1 as DFQATT and CDR2 as SNEGSKA (reference sequence). Trimming stripped 5 bases from V and 0 bases from J, with 8 bases between. This CDR3 reads CSAVDSSYNSPLHF. Written as DNA, the CDR3 is TGCAGTGCTGTGGACAGCTCCTATAATTCACCCCTCCACTTT.

This clonotype occurred a few times. The gene calls are TRBV12-3 or TRBV12-4 and TRBJ1-1; 9 bases are a match to TRBD1. The junction had 8 bases not matched to a gene; V was cut back by 6 bases and J by 3 bases. The CDR3 extends over 15 amino acids. CDR3 amino acids: CASSRAGTGHTEAFF. Here the CDR3 DNA reads TGTGCCAGCAGCCGGGCGGGGACAGGGCACACTGAAGCTTTCTTT.

A few counts support this clonotype. The chain is built from TRBV20-1 and TRBJ2-7, with 11 bases that match TRBD2. Germline loops: CDR1 DFQATT, CDR2 SNEGSKA (reference sequence). This CDR3 is built from 14 residues. The CDR3 DNA reads TGCAGAGCAACCGGGACTAGCGGATCCTACGAGCAGTACTTC. It is translated as CRATGTSGSYEQYF.

This clonotype was detected a few times. The chain joins TRBV4-3 to TRBJ2-3; TRBD2 matches 11 bases. J lost 5 bases, V lost 0 bases, and 7 bases had no gene match. This CDR3 contains 17 residues. Germline values: CDR1 LGHNA, CDR2 YSLEER. CDR3 nucleotide sequence: TGCGCCAGCAGCCAAGACATTAGCGGGAGGGCCGGAGATACGCAGTATTTT. It codes for CASSQDISGRAGDTQYF.

The chain combines TRBV27 with TRBJ2-1; D is possibly TRBD2 (6 bases). Germline loops: CDR1 MNHEY, CDR2 SMNVEV (reference sequence). This CDR3 region has 17 residues. Trimming removed 3 bases from V and 2 bases from J, with 17 bases in between. The CDR3 sequence is CASSFLRGGTAYNEQFF. The CDR3 bases are TGTGCCAGCAGTTTCCTGAGGGGCGGGACTGCCTACAATGAGCAGTTCTTC.

The chain is built from TRBV3-1 and TRBJ1-1, with 10 bases matching TRBD1. Germline-derived CDR1 and CDR2 are LGHDT and YNNKEL (reference sequence). V was clipped by 10 bases and J by 1 base; unmatched bases: 15. There are 17 residues in the CDR3. This CDR3 is CAITPSGDRGWNTEAFF. CDR3 nucleotides: TGTGCCATCACCCCCTCCGGGGACAGGGGATGGAACACTGAAGCTTTCTTT.

This clonotype has just a few counts. The chain is built from TRBV12-3 or TRBV12-4 and TRBJ1-4; 10 positions match TRBD1. Trimming removed 6 bases from V and 8 bases from J; junction bases left unmatched: 6. The CDR3 loop spans 14 amino acids. Written as DNA, the CDR3 is TGTGCCAGCAGAAGACAGGGGGCCGGCGAAAAACTGTTTTTT. Translated: CASRRQGAGEKLFF.

This clonotype was observed a few times. This sequence joins TRBV7-6 and TRBJ2-2; either TRBD1 or TRBD2 may fit D (5 bases each). V was pared by 3 bases and J by 4 bases, with 15 bases between. The CDR3 is made up of 16 amino acids. Germline CDR1 reads SGHVS; CDR2 reads FNYEAQ. CDR3: CASSFSAAGTTGELFF. CDR3 sequence (DNA): TGTGCCAGCAGCTTCTCAGCAGCAGGGACCACCGGGGAGCTGTTTTTT.

The gene calls are TRBV4-2 and TRBJ2-3, with TRBD2 matching over 8 bases. The CDR3 contains 16 residues. Per germline, CDR1 LGHNA and CDR2 YNFKEQ. V was clipped by 4 bases and J by 4 bases; unmatched bases: 10. CDR3 bases: TGTGCCAGCAGCCCAGAGCCCGGGACTAGTGCAGATACGCAGTATTTT. It codes for CASSPEPGTSADTQYF.

This clonotype was seen many times. The J gene is TRBJ2-5, the V gene TRBV11-2, with 7 bases that match TRBD2. V was pared by 3 bases and J by 3 bases, with 4 bases of the junction left unmatched. From germline, CDR1 is SGHAT and CDR2 FQNNGV. The CDR3 loop spans 14 amino acids. The CDR3: CASSFFAGEETQYF. The CDR3 DNA is TGTGCCAGCAGCTTTTTTGCGGGAGAAGAGACCCAGTACTTC.

This clonotype was seen only a few times. The chain uses TRBV7-2 and TRBJ1-5; 9 nucleotides line up with TRBD1. The CDR3 loop spans 15 amino acids. J lost 4 bases, V lost 5 bases, and 6 bases had no gene match. Germline V gives CDR1 SGHTA, CDR2 FQGNSA. For the CDR3, the DNA is TGTGCCAGCAGCCGTAACAGGGGGCGGAATCAGCCCCAGCATTTT. Amino acid sequence: CASSRNRGRNQPQHF.

This chain connects TRBV7-8 to TRBJ2-7, with 10 bases lining up with TRBD1. The CDR3 has 15 residues. Losses at the gene ends were 5 bases for V and 7 bases for J; bases not matched to a gene: 11. CDR1 and CDR2 from the germline V gene are SGHVS and FQNEAQ. Here the CDR3 reads CASSKLAGTGVEQYF. CDR3 coding DNA: TGTGCCAGCAGCAAACTTGCCGGGACAGGGGTGGAGCAGTACTTC.

The chain uses TRBV7-9 and TRBJ1-1, with D possibly TRBD1 on 5 matching bases. The CDR3 covers 15 residues. V lost 6 bases and J 4 bases, leaving 18 bases between the germline ends. Germline CDR1 SEHNR, CDR2 FQNEAQ (reference sequence). The CDR3 coding sequence is TGTGCCAGCAGGCGCCCCCAGGGTGCAACCACTGAAGCTTTCTTT. Translating it yields CASRRPQGATTEAFF.

V is TRBV7-2 and J is TRBJ2-5; 10 nucleotides line up with TRBD1. The CDR3 runs 15 residues. Looked up from germline, CDR1 is SGHTA and CDR2 is FQGNSA. V trimming: 3 bases; J trimming: 5 bases; junction bases outside the gene matches: 6. CDR3 amino acids: CASSFGTGVRETQYF. The CDR3, as DNA: TGTGCCAGCAGCTTCGGGACAGGGGTCCGGGAGACCCAGTACTTC.

The rearrangement joins TRBV12-3 or TRBV12-4 to TRBJ2-1, with 7 positions matching TRBD2. The CDR3 runs 14 residues. V was pared by 8 bases and J by 6 bases, with 10 bases of the junction left unmatched. CDR3 coding DNA: TGTGCCAGCGGTTGGGACTACCGGGTCAATGAGCAGTTCTTC. It is translated as CASGWDYRVNEQFF.

The chain links TRBV6-2 or TRBV6-3 to TRBJ2-4; tentatively, D is TRBD2 (5 bases). This CDR3 region has 12 residues. Germline CDR1 MNHEY, CDR2 SVGEGT. Trimming stripped 10 bases from V and 0 bases from J, with 7 bases between. For the CDR3, the DNA is TGTGCCACGGGATTAGCCAAAAACATTCAGTACTTC. It translates to CATGLAKNIQYF.

The rearrangement links TRBV4-3 to TRBJ1-4; D uncertain. In germline, CDR1 is LGHNA, CDR2 YSLEER. Trimming stripped 0 bases from V and 4 bases from J, with 21 bases between. This CDR3 region has 19 residues. The CDR3 sequence is CASSQDYGGFSRINEKLFF. The DNA for the CDR3 is TGCGCCAGCAGCCAAGATTATGGCGGGTTCTCCAGGATTAATGAAAAACTGTTTTTT.

This clonotype was counted between two and nine times. The V call is TRBV12-3 or TRBV12-4, the J call TRBJ1-5; D ambiguous. V was pared by 5 bases and J by 9 bases, with 14 bases between. The CDR3 is 13 residues long. The CDR3 is CASSHEVKGPQHF. The CDR3 region has the DNA TGTGCCAGCAGTCACGAGGTTAAGGGGCCCCAGCATTTT.

This clonotype was detected only a few times. The V and J genes are TRBV5-1 and TRBJ1-2; TRBD1 matches at 10 bases. Germline loops: CDR1 SGHRS, CDR2 YFSETQ. V lost 7 bases and J lost 1; bases outside the gene matches: 4. This CDR3 has 14 residues. DNA of the CDR3: TGCGCCAGCGGGACAGGGGACGATAACTATGGCTACACCTTC. It yields the protein CASGTGDDNYGYTF.

The chain uses TRBV28 and TRBJ2-3, with a tentative D call TRBD2 (7 bases). The ends were cut back, 3 bases at V and 6 bases at J, with 16 bases in the middle. The CDR3 totals 15 residues. CDR1 is MDHEN and CDR2 is SYDVKM in the germline V gene. In nucleotides, the CDR3 is TGTGCCAGCAGTTTCGTGGGGGGGCCGTTGGATACGCAGTATTTT. It specifies CASSFVGGPLDTQYF.

The rearrangement uses TRBV7-9 and TRBJ2-7; perhaps TRBD2 as D (5 bases). Trimming removed 4 bases at V and 2 bases at J, with 12 bases between. Germline assignment: CDR1 SEHNR and CDR2 FQNEAQ (reference sequence). This CDR3 contains 14 residues. The DNA for the CDR3 is TGTGCCAGCAGCTCTCGGACGGGGACCTACGAGCAGTACTTC. Protein product: CASSSRTGTYEQYF.

This clonotype was observed a handful of times. The chain combines TRBV29-1 with TRBJ1-1; 8 bases are shared with TRBD1. From germline, CDR1 is SQVTM and CDR2 ANQGSEA. CDR3 length: 15 amino acids. The V segment lost 5 bases and the J segment 0 bases; nucleotides outside the gene matches: 8. Here the CDR3 DNA reads TGCAGCGTTCCCGGACAGGGCTTAATGAACACTGAAGCTTTCTTT. Translating gives CSVPGQGLMNTEAFF.

V gene TRBV4-3 combines with J gene TRBJ1-3; tentatively, D is TRBD1 (6 bases). The CDR3 length is 15 residues. The germline V gene encodes CDR1 LGHNA and CDR2 YSLEER. Deletions cut 6 bases from V and 2 bases from J, with 14 bases between. In DNA, the CDR3 is TGCGCCAGCAGAACTTATAGGGGGGCTGGAAACACCATATATTTT. Its translation: CASRTYRGAGNTIYF.

This clonotype occurred many times. This chain joins TRBV7-9 and TRBJ1-3; possible D gene TRBD1, 5 bases. This CDR3 comprises 14 residues. CDR1 is SEHNR, CDR2 FQNEAQ, per germline (reference sequence). V lost 1 base and J lost 4, with 8 bases in between. The CDR3 loop is CASSLVGAGNTIYF. The DNA of the CDR3 is TGTGCCAGCAGCTTAGTCGGGGCCGGAAACACCATATATTTT.

The chain employs TRBV4-1 and TRBJ2-6; TRBD2 might be the D (6 bases). CDR3 length: 17 residues. Germline lookup yields CDR1 MGHRA and CDR2 YSYEKL. V was trimmed by 0 bases and J by 3 bases, leaving 12 bases between them. The CDR3 DNA reads TGCGCCAGCAGCCAAGATTGGTCCGGGGGTGGGGCCAACGTCCTGACTTTC. It yields the protein CASSQDWSGGGANVLTF.

The V gene is TRBV7-9, the J gene TRBJ1-6; D gene unclear. Germline assignment: CDR1 SEHNR and CDR2 FQNEAQ (reference sequence). V gave up 5 bases and J gave up 9 bases, with 14 bases separating them. The CDR3 totals 14 residues. CDR3 region: CASSPPLWVSPLHF. CDR3 nucleotide sequence: TGTGCCAGCAGCCCGCCATTGTGGGTTTCACCCCTCCACTTT.

The CDR3 here is CASSFCSFYEQYV. The CDR3 DNA is TGTGCCAGCAGTTTTTGTAGCTTCTACGAGCAGTACGTC. The V and J genes are TRBV12-3 or TRBV12-4 and TRBJ2-7; unclear D gene. The CDR3 sequence is 13 residues long. Trimming left V 3 bases short and J 3 bases short, with 9 bases between.